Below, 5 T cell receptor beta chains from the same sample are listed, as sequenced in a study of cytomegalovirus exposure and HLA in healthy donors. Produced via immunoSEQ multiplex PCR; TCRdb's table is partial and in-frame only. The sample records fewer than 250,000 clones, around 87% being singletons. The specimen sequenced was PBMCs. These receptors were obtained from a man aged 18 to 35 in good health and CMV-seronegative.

CDR3 amino acids: CASSPRQGTQPQHF. CDR3 DNA sequence: TGTGCCAGCTCACCGAGGCAGGGGACACAGCCCCAGCATTTT. The chain joins TRBV18 to TRBJ1-5; perhaps TRBD1 as D (6 bases). The CDR3 is made up of 14 amino acids. The germline gives CDR1 KGHSH, CDR2 LQKENI. Trimming left V 3 bases short and J 7 bases short, with 13 bases between. The whole variable domain, filled in from reference TRBV18 and TRBJ1-5, reads NAGVMQNPRHLVRRRGQEARLRCSPMKGHSHVYWYRQLPEEGLKFMVYLQKENIIDESGMPKERFSAEFPKEGPSILRIQQVVRGDSAAYFCASSPRQGTQPQHFGDGTRLSIL.

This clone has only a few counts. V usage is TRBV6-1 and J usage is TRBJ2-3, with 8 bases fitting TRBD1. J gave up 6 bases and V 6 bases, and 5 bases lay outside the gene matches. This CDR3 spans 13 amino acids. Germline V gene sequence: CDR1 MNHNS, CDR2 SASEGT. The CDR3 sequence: CASRETGEDTQYF. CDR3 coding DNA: TGTGCCAGCAGGGAGACAGGGGAGGATACGCAGTATTTT.

CDR3 amino acids: CASTDGQSNQPQHF. CDR3 sequence (DNA): TGTGCCAGTACCGATGGACAGTCAAATCAGCCCCAGCATTTT. The chain is built from TRBV19 and TRBJ1-5, with D possibly matching TRBD1 (6 bases). CDR3 size: 14 residues. The ends were cut back, 7 bases at V and 4 bases at J, with 14 bases in the middle. Germline V gives CDR1 LNHDA, CDR2 SQIVND (reference sequence).

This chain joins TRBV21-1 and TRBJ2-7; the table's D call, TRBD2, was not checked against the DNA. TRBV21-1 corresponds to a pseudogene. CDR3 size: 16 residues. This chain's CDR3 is CASSEDQRSTSGEQYF. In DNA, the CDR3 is TGTGCCAGCAGCGAGGACCAAAGATCTACGAGCGGCGAGCAGTACTTC.

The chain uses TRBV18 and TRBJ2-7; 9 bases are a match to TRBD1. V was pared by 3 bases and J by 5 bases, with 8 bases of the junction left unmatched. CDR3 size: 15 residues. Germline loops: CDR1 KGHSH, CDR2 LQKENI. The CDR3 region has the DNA TGTGCCAGCTCACCCCCGGGACAGGGAACCCACGAGCAGTACTTC. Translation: CASSPPGQGTHEQYF.